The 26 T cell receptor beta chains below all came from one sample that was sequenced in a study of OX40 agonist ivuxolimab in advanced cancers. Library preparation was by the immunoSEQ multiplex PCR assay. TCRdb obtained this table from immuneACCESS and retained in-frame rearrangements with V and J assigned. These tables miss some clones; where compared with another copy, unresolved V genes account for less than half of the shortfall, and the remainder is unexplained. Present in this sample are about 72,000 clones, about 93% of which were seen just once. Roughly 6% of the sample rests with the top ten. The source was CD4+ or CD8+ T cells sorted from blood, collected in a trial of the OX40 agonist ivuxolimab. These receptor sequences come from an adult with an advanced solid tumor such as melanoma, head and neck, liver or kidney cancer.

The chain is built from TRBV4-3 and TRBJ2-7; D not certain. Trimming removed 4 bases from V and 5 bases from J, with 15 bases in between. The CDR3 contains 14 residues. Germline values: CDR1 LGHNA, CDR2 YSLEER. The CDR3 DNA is TGCGCCAGCAGCCTGGTAGGAGTAGGTGACGAGCAGTACTTC. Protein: CASSLVGVGDEQYF.

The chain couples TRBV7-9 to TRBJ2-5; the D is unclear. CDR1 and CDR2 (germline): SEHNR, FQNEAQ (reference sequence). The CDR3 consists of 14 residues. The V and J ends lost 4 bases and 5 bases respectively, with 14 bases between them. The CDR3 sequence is CASSWSGLRETQYF. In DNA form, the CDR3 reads TGTGCCAGCAGCTGGTCCGGGCTCCGGGAGACCCAGTACTTC.

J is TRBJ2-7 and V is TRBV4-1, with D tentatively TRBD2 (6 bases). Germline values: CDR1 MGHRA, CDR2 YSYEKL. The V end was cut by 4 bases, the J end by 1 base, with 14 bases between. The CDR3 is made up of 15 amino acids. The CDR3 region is CASSLSAGRSYEQYF. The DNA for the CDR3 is TGCGCCAGCAGCCTATCCGCGGGACGGTCCTACGAGCAGTACTTC.

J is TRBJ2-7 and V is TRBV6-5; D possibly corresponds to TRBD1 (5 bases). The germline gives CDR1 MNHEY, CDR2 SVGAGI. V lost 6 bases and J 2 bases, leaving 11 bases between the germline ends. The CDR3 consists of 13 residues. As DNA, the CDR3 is TGTGCCAGCAGGGGGCAAGGGGCCTACGAGCAGTACTTC. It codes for CASRGQGAYEQYF.

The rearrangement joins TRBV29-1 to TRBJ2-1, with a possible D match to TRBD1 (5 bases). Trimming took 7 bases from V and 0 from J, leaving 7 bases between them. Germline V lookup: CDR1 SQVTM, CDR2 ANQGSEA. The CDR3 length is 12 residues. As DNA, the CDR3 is TGCAGCGGACAGAGCTCCTACAATGAGCAGTTCTTC. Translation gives CSGQSSYNEQFF.

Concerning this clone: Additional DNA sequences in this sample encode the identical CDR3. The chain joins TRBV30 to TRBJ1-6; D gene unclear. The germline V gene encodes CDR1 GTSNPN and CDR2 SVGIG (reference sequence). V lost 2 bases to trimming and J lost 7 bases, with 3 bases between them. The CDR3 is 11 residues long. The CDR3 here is CAWSLNSPLHF. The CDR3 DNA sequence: TGTGCCTGGAGTCTCAATTCACCCCTCCACTTT.

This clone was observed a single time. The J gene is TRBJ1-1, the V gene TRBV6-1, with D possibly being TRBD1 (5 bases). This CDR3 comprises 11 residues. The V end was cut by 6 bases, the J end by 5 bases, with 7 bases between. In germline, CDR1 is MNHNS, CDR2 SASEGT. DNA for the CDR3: TGTGCCAGCAGCCAGGGAACTGAAGCTTTCTTT. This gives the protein CASSQGTEAFF.

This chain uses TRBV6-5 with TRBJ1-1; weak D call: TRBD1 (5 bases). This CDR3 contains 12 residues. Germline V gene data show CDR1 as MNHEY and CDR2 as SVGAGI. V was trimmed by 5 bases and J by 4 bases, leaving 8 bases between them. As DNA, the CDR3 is TGTGCCAGCAGTCCCCAGGGCACTGAAGCTTTCTTT. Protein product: CASSPQGTEAFF.

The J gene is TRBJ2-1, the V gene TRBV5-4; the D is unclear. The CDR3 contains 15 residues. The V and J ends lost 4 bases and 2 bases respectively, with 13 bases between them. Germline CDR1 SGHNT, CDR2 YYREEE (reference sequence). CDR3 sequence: CASSPDDNPYNEQFF. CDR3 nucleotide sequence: TGTGCCAGCAGCCCAGACGACAACCCCTACAATGAGCAGTTCTTC.

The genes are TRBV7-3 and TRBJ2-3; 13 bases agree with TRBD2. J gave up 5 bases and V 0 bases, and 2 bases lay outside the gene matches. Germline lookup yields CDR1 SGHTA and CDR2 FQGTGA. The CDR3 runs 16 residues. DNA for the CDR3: TGTGCCAGCAGCTTAACGGGACTAGCGGGATTAGATACGCAGTATTTT. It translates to CASSLTGLAGLDTQYF.

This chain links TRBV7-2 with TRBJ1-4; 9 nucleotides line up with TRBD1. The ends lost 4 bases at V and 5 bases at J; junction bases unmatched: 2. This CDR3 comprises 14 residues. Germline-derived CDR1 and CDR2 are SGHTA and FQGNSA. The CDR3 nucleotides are TGTGCCAGCAGCTGGACAGGGGTCAATGAAAAACTGTTTTTT. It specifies CASSWTGVNEKLFF.

The CDR3 coding sequence is TGCGCCAGCAGCCCAAGGACTAGCGGAAACTACGAGCAGTACTTC. This codes for CASSPRTSGNYEQYF. The J gene is TRBJ2-7, the V gene TRBV4-1, with 10 bases matching TRBD2. V shed 4 bases and J 3 bases; nucleotides not matched to a gene: 6. This CDR3 is 15 amino acids long. Germline V gene data show CDR1 as MGHRA and CDR2 as YSYEKL.

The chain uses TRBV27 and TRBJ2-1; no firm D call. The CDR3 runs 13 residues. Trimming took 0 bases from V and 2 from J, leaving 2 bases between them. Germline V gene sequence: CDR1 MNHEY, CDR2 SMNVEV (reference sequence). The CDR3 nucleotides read TGTGCCAGCAGTTTATCAACCTACAATGAGCAGTTCTTC. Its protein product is CASSLSTYNEQFF.

The DNA for the CDR3 is TGTGCTAGTGGTTTGGACCTCCGGGACAGGAGCTATGGCTACACCTTC. Translating gives CASGLDLRDRSYGYTF. J is TRBJ1-2 and V is TRBV12-5; TRBD1 aligns across 8 bases. V dropped 1 base and J dropped 4; count of bases not matched to a gene: 8. CDR1 is LGHNT and CDR2 is FRNRAP in the germline V gene. The CDR3 is made up of 16 amino acids.

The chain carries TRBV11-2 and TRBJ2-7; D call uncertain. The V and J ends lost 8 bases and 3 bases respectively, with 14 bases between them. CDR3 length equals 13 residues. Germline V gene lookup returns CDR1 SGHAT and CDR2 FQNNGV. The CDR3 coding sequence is TGTGCCAGCTCCTGGCATGAGAACTACGAGCAGTACTTC. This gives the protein CASSWHENYEQYF. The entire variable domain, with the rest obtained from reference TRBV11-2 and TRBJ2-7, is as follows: EAGVAQSPRYKIIEKRQSVAFWCNPISGHATLYWYQQILGQGPKLLIQFQNNGVVDDSQLPKDRFSAERLKGVDSTLKIQPAKLEDSAVYLCASSWHENYEQYFGPGTRLTVT.

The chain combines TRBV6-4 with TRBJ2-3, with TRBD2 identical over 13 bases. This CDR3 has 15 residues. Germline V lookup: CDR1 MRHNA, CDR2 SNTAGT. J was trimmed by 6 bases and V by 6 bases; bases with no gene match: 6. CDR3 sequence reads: CASSLLAGGPDTQYF. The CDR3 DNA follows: TGTGCCAGCAGCTTACTAGCGGGAGGGCCCGATACGCAGTATTTT.

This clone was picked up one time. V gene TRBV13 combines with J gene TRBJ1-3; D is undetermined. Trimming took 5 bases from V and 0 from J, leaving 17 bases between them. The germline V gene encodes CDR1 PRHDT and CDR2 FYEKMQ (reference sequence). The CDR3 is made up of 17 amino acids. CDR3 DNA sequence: TGTGCCAGCAGCAACAGTCGAGGGTGGGACTCTGGAAACACCATATATTTT. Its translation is CASSNSRGWDSGNTIYF.

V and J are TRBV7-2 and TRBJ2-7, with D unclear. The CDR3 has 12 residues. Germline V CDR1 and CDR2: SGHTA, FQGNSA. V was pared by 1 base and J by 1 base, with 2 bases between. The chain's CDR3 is CASSLVSYEQYF. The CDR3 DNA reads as TGTGCCAGCAGCTTAGTTTCCTACGAGCAGTACTTC.

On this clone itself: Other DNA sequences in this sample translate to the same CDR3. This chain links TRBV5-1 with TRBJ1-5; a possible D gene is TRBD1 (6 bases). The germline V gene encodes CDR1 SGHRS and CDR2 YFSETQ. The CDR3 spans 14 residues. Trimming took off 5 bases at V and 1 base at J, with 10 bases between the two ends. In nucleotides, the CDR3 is TGCGCCAGCAGGGACAGCACGAGCAATCAGCCCCAGCATTTT. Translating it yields CASRDSTSNQPQHF. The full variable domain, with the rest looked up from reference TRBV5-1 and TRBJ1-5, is KAGVTQTPRYLIKTRGQQVTLSCSPISGHRSVSWYQQTPGQGLQFLFEYFSETQRNKGNFPGRFSGRQFSNSRSEMNVSTLELGDSALYLCASRDSTSNQPQHFGDGTRLSIL.

CDR3 bases: TGTGCCAGCAGCCTCACGGGGGGACAGGGACGTAATCAGCCCCAGCATTTT. Its translation is CASSLTGGQGRNQPQHF. V is TRBV7-2 and J is TRBJ1-5; 9 positions match TRBD1. Trimming took 5 bases from V and 4 from J; bases not matched to a gene: 12. Germline V gene lookup returns CDR1 SGHTA and CDR2 FQGNSA. The CDR3 extends over 17 amino acids.

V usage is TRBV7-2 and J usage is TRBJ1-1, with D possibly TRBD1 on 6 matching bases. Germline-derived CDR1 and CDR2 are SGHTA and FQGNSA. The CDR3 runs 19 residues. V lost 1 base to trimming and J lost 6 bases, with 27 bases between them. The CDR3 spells CASSLGPGQLWGAPPEAFF. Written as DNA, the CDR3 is TGTGCCAGCAGCTTAGGGCCGGGACAACTCTGGGGCGCTCCTCCTGAAGCTTTCTTT. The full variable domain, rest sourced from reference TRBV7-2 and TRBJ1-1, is GAGVSQSPSNKVTEKGKDVELRCDPISGHTALYWYRQSLGQGLEFLIYFQGNSAPDKSGLPSDRFSAERTGGSVSTLTIQRTQQEDSAVYLCASSLGPGQLWGAPPEAFFGQGTRLTVV.

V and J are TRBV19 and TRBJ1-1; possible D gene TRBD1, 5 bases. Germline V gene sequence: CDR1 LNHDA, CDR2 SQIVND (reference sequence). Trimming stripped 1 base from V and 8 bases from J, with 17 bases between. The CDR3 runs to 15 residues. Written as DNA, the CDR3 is TGTGCCAGTAGTATAGGGACAAGGGGCGGGAGGGAAGCTTTCTTT. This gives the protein CASSIGTRGGREAFF.

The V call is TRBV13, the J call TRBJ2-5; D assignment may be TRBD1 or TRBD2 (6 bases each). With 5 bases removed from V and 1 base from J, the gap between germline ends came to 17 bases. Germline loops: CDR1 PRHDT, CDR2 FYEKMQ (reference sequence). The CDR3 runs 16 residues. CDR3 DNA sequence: TGTGCCAGCAGCCCCGAGGGGGGAACGGGCCAAGAGACCCAGTACTTC. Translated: CASSPEGGTGQETQYF.

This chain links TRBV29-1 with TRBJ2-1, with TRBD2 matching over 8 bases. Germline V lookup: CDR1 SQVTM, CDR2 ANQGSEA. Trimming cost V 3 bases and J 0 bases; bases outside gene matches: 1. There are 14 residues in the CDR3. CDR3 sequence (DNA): TGCAGCGTTGAGACTAGCGACTCCTACAATGAGCAGTTCTTC. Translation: CSVETSDSYNEQFF.

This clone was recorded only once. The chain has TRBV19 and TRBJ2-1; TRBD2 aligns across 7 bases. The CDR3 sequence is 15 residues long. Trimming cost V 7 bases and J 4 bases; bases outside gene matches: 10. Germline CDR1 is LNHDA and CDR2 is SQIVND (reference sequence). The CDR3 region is CASMRGGRGYNEQFF. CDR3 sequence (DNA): TGTGCCAGTATGAGAGGCGGGAGAGGGTACAATGAGCAGTTCTTC. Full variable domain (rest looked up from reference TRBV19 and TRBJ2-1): DGGITQSPKYLFRKEGQNVTLSCEQNLNHDAMYWYRQDPGQGLRLIYYSQIVNDFQKGDIAEGYSVSREKKESFPLTVTSAQKNPTAFYLCASMRGGRGYNEQFFGPGTRLTVL.

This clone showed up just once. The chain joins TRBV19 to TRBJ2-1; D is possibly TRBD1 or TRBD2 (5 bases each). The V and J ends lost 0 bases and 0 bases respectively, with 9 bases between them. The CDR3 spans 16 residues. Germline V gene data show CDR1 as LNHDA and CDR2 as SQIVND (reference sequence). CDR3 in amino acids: CASSIEGVSSYNEQFF. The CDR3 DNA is TGTGCCAGTAGTATAGAGGGGGTGAGCTCCTACAATGAGCAGTTCTTC. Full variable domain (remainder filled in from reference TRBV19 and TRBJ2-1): DGGITQSPKYLFRKEGQNVTLSCEQNLNHDAMYWYRQDPGQGLRLIYYSQIVNDFQKGDIAEGYSVSREKKESFPLTVTSAQKNPTAFYLCASSIEGVSSYNEQFFGPGTRLTVL.